These 24 T cell receptor beta chains came from one sample sequenced in a study of blood T cell repertoires in COVID-19. Sequencing used immunoSEQ multiplex PCR; TCRdb keeps in-frame clones, though not all of them. The sample contains around 150,000 clones, more than 70% of which appear only once. The sample was peripheral blood. All receptors come from a man between 60 and 70 years old with acute or convalescent COVID-19.

The chain couples TRBV6-1 to TRBJ1-5; 7 nucleotides match TRBD1. V shed 3 bases and J 2 bases; nucleotides not matched to a gene: 13. This CDR3 contains 18 residues. Germline values: CDR1 MNHNS, CDR2 SASEGT. The CDR3 here is CASSEVGRTGTGNQPQHF. In nucleotides, the CDR3 is TGTGCCAGCAGTGAGGTAGGCAGGACAGGTACGGGCAATCAGCCCCAGCATTTT.

This clone appeared a few times. This chain joins TRBV7-2 and TRBJ2-1; maybe TRBD1 (5 bases). Per germline, CDR1 SGHTA and CDR2 FQGNSA. This CDR3 has 14 amino acids. The V end lost 3 bases, the J end lost 6 bases, and 12 bases lay between the germline ends. CDR3 DNA: TGTGCCAGCAGCTTGGGTCAGGGCACCAATGAGCAGTTCTTC. Translation: CASSLGQGTNEQFF.

The chain uses TRBV19 and TRBJ1-5; D is uncertain. Trimming took 5 bases from V and 14 from J, leaving 13 bases between them. This CDR3 region has 11 residues. The germline V gene has CDR1 LNHDA and CDR2 SQIVND (reference sequence). The CDR3 DNA sequence: TGTGCCAGTAGTGCCTCAGTTAACAAGCATTTT. Translating gives CASSASVNKHF.

This rearrangement joins TRBV5-1 to TRBJ2-2; D is possibly TRBD1 (6 bases). The CDR3 loop spans 14 amino acids. Germline CDR1 and CDR2: SGHRS and YFSETQ. Trimming shortened V by 3 bases and J by 1 base, and 7 bases separated the two germline ends. The CDR3 sequence: CASSSGQNTGELFF. DNA for the CDR3: TGCGCCAGCAGCTCGGGACAGAACACCGGGGAGCTGTTTTTT. Using reference TRBV5-1 and TRBJ2-2 for the parts outside the CDR3, the full variable domain is KAGVTQTPRYLIKTRGQQVTLSCSPISGHRSVSWYQQTPGQGLQFLFEYFSETQRNKGNFPGRFSGRQFSNSRSEMNVSTLELGDSALYLCASSSGQNTGELFFGEGSRLTVL.

CDR3 in amino acids: CASGLSGENQPQHF. CDR3 nucleotides: TGTGCTAGCGGATTATCAGGGGAAAATCAGCCCCAGCATTTT. This chain links TRBV12-5 with TRBJ1-5; a possible D gene is TRBD1 (6 bases). There are 14 residues in the CDR3. V shed 9 bases and J shed 4 bases, with 16 bases lying between them. Germline CDR1 and CDR2: LGHNT and FRNRAP.

V and J are TRBV27 and TRBJ2-7, with TRBD1 as a possible D gene (5 bases). The CDR3 contains 14 residues. V was shortened by 1 base and J by 0 bases, with 7 bases between the two germline ends. Germline V gene data show CDR1 as MNHEY and CDR2 as SMNVEV (reference sequence). CDR3 nucleotides: TGTGCCAGCAGTTTATTTCAGGGCTCCTACGAGCAGTACTTC. This sequence encodes CASSLFQGSYEQYF.

This clone has more than one count but fewer than ten. The chain has TRBV7-2 and TRBJ2-7; 9 nucleotides line up with TRBD1. V dropped 5 bases and J dropped 2; count of bases not matched to a gene: 4. The CDR3 is 14 residues long. CDR1 is SGHTA and CDR2 is FQGNSA in the germline V gene. CDR3 DNA: TGTGCCAGCAGCCCCCGACAGGGGGCCTACGAGCAGTACTTC. Translating it yields CASSPRQGAYEQYF. The full variable domain, with the rest looked up from reference TRBV7-2 and TRBJ2-7, is GAGVSQSPSNKVTEKGKDVELRCDPISGHTALYWYRQSLGQGLEFLIYFQGNSAPDKSGLPSDRFSAERTGGSVSTLTIQRTQQEDSAVYLCASSPRQGAYEQYFGPGTRLTVT.

This chain links TRBV7-9 with TRBJ1-2; a possible D gene is TRBD1 (5 bases). CDR1 is SEHNR, CDR2 FQNEAQ, per germline (reference sequence). With 5 bases removed from V and 1 base from J, the gap between germline ends came to 11 bases. The CDR3 sequence is 14 residues long. The CDR3 reads CASSHSGVNYGYTF. CDR3 sequence (DNA): TGTGCCAGCAGCCATTCGGGGGTTAACTATGGCTACACCTTC. Looking up the rest from reference TRBV7-9 and TRBJ1-2 gives the full variable domain: DTGVSQNPRHKITKRGQNVTFRCDPISEHNRLYWYRQTLGQGPEFLTYFQNEAQLEKSRLLSDRFSAERPKGSFSTLEIQRTEQGDSAMYLCASSHSGVNYGYTFGSGTRLTVV.

The V gene is TRBV6-6, the J gene TRBJ1-1; TRBD1 might be the D (6 bases). Per germline, CDR1 MNHNY and CDR2 SVGAGI (reference sequence). V dropped 6 bases and J dropped 5 bases, with 16 bases sitting between them. There are 14 residues in the CDR3. CDR3 protein: CASRRQQGRTEAFF. In nucleotides, the CDR3 is TGTGCCAGCAGGCGGCAACAGGGAAGAACTGAAGCTTTCTTT.

This clone has more than one count but fewer than ten. The gene calls are TRBV24-1 and TRBJ2-1; weak D call: TRBD1 (5 bases). Trimming removed 10 bases from V and 10 bases from J, with 16 bases in between. The CDR3 length is 12 residues. The germline V gene has CDR1 KGHDR and CDR2 SFDVKD. In DNA, the CDR3 is TGTGCCACTCGACAGCGTAACGACGAGCAGTTCTTC. Translation gives CATRQRNDEQFF.

The chain combines TRBV19 with TRBJ1-2, with TRBD1 identical over 12 bases. Germline values: CDR1 LNHDA, CDR2 SQIVND (reference sequence). CDR3 length: 15 residues. The V gene end was trimmed by 5 bases and the J gene end by 7 bases; junction bases not matched to a gene: 8. CDR3 residues: CASSAIGTGGIGYTF. In DNA, the CDR3 is TGTGCCAGTAGTGCGATCGGGACAGGGGGCATTGGCTACACCTTC. Using reference TRBV19 and TRBJ1-2 for the parts outside the CDR3, the full variable domain is DGGITQSPKYLFRKEGQNVTLSCEQNLNHDAMYWYRQDPGQGLRLIYYSQIVNDFQKGDIAEGYSVSREKKESFPLTVTSAQKNPTAFYLCASSAIGTGGIGYTFGSGTRLTVV.

This clone was counted a single time. The DNA of the CDR3 is TGTGCCAGCAGCCCGGGACAGCCCCAAAATGAAAAACTGTTTTTT. It codes for CASSPGQPQNEKLFF. The V call is TRBV6-4, the J call TRBJ1-4; the match to TRBD1 covers 7 bases. The germline V gene has CDR1 MRHNA and CDR2 SNTAGT. The V and J ends lost 6 bases and 5 bases, in that order; junction bases with no gene match: 9. This CDR3 has 15 residues.

The chain recombines TRBV7-2 with TRBJ2-2; weak D call: TRBD2 (5 bases). V was pared by 1 base and J by 1 base, with 13 bases between. The length of the CDR3 is 17 residues. CDR1 is SGHTA and CDR2 is FQGNSA in the germline V gene. CDR3 bases: TGTGCCAGCAGCTTAGTTCCACGGGGATGGAACACCGGGGAGCTGTTTTTT. This gives the protein CASSLVPRGWNTGELFF.

This clone showed up just once. CDR3 protein: CATSSRTGGKGNTIYF. CDR3 sequence (DNA): TGTGCCACCAGCAGTCGGACAGGGGGCAAAGGAAACACCATATATTTT. The chain couples TRBV15 to TRBJ1-3; 11 nucleotides match TRBD1. Germline CDR1 LNHNV, CDR2 YYDKDF (reference sequence). The CDR3 spans 16 residues. With V trimmed by 3 bases and J by 4 bases, 5 bases remained unmatched. The entire variable domain, with the rest obtained from reference TRBV15 and TRBJ1-3, is as follows: DAMVIQNPRYQVTQFGKPVTLSCSQTLNHNVMYWYQQKSSQAPKLLFHYYDKDFNNEADTPDNFQSRRPNTSFCFLDIRSPGLGDTAMYLCATSSRTGGKGNTIYFGEGSWLTVV.

This chain connects TRBV12-3 or TRBV12-4 to TRBJ1-4; 12 bases map to TRBD1. J gave up 14 bases and V 6 bases, and 7 bases lay outside the gene matches. The CDR3 is 13 amino acids. The CDR3 bases are TGTGCCAGCAGATTGGGACAGGGGGCAGGGCTGTTTTTT. Protein: CASRLGQGAGLFF.

The rearrangement uses TRBV6-5 and TRBJ2-7, with 7 bases aligning to TRBD1. The CDR3 length is 14 residues. V dropped 2 bases and J dropped 2; count of bases not matched to a gene: 3. Germline values: CDR1 MNHEY, CDR2 SVGAGI. Here the CDR3 DNA reads TGTGCCAGCAGTTACGAAGGGACAGCCTACGAGCAGTACTTC. Encoded protein: CASSYEGTAYEQYF.

The rearrangement links TRBV19 to TRBJ1-1, with no clear D. The germline gives CDR1 LNHDA, CDR2 SQIVND (reference sequence). Trimming removed 3 bases from V and 9 bases from J, with 14 bases in between. This CDR3 region has 13 residues. The CDR3, as DNA: TGTGCCAGTAGTATTACAGTGGCAGCTCAAGCTTTCTTT. Its translation is CASSITVAAQAFF.

The rearrangement joins TRBV7-2 to TRBJ1-1; D gene uncertain. The germline gives CDR1 SGHTA, CDR2 FQGNSA. V lost 1 base to trimming and J lost 6 bases, with 9 bases between them. CDR3 length: 13 amino acids. This CDR3 is CASSLESLSEAFF. The CDR3 DNA sequence: TGTGCCAGCAGCTTAGAATCCCTGTCTGAAGCTTTCTTT.

The chain joins TRBV3-1 (or the pseudogene TRBV3-2) to TRBJ1-5; maybe TRBD1 (6 bases). Germline V gives CDR1 LGHDT, CDR2 YNNKEL (reference sequence). The CDR3 consists of 17 residues. V was shortened by 2 bases and J by 1 base, with 15 bases between the two germline ends. The CDR3 DNA reads TGTGCCAGCAGCCAAAGGTCGGAGAGGGGGAGCAATCAGCCCCAGCATTTT. This codes for CASSQRSERGSNQPQHF.

The chain couples TRBV11-2 to TRBJ1-1, with 8 bases aligning to TRBD1. This CDR3 comprises 16 residues. With 5 bases clipped from V and 4 bases from J, the junction kept 12 bases outside the gene matches. Looked up from germline, CDR1 is SGHAT and CDR2 is FQNNGV. CDR3 coding DNA: TGTGCCAGCAGCCCTCTCAGAGGACAGGGAGCCACTGAAGCTTTCTTT. It translates to CASSPLRGQGATEAFF.

This rearrangement joins TRBV12-3 or TRBV12-4 to TRBJ2-2, with D tentatively TRBD1 (6 bases). This CDR3 comprises 13 residues. The V end was cut by 5 bases, the J end by 8 bases, with 12 bases between. The CDR3 loop reads CASSNTGSGELFF. The CDR3 coding sequence is TGTGCCAGCAGTAATACAGGGTCAGGGGAGCTGTTTTTT.

The chain joins TRBV20-1 to TRBJ2-1; no reliable D call. The germline gives CDR1 DFQATT, CDR2 SNEGSKA (reference sequence). The CDR3 consists of 11 residues. V gave up 5 bases and J gave up 5 bases, with 7 bases separating them. The CDR3 DNA reads TGCAGTGCTGACTTCCACAATGAGCAGTTCTTC. This translates into CSADFHNEQFF.

The V call is TRBV2, the J call TRBJ1-4; 7 nucleotides match TRBD1. Germline lookup yields CDR1 SNHLY and CDR2 FYNNEI. J lost 3 bases, V lost 7 bases, and 8 bases had no gene match. The CDR3 has 15 amino acids. CDR3 in DNA: TGTGCCAGCATCGGGACAGCTACAGCTAATGAAAAACTGTTTTTT. This translates into CASIGTATANEKLFF.

The chain is built from TRBV3-1 (or the pseudogene TRBV3-2) and TRBJ1-5; weak D call: TRBD1 (5 bases). CDR1 and CDR2 from the germline V gene are LGHDT and YNNKEL (reference sequence). This CDR3 has 13 amino acids. The germline V and J ends were trimmed by 4 bases and 8 bases, with 12 bases remaining between them. CDR3 region: CASSLEWGEPQHF. In nucleotides, the CDR3 is TGTGCCAGCAGCCTTGAATGGGGGGAGCCCCAGCATTTT.